The rows below give T cell receptor beta chains drawn from one sample of a study of blood T cell repertoires in COVID-19. Data came from immunoSEQ multiplex PCR; TCRdb stores just in-frame clones and leaves some out. The repertoire holds around 58,000 clones, 90% seen once, with around an eighth in the top ten. Sequences were obtained from peripheral blood. The receptor set was obtained from a man aged 60-69 years with active COVID-19. Each CDR3 is given with its conserved first and last residue. Each record gives: J gene, V gene, D gene, clone size, CDR3 protein, CDR3 DNA. D genes are given only for firm matches. Clone size is stated in some rows and not others, as once, few, many or a class when expanded.

J: TRBJ2-7
V: TRBV6-1
D: -
size: -
CDR3: CASSELGPYEQYF
DNA: TGTGCCAGCAGTGAACTTGGCCCGTACGAGCAGTACTTC

J: TRBJ2-3
V: TRBV9
D: TRBD2
size: -
CDR3: CASRRGLAGVQDTQYF
DNA: TGTGCCAGCAGACGAGGACTAGCGGGAGTACAAGATACGCAGTATTTT

J: TRBJ2-3
V: TRBV5-5
D: TRBD2
size: -
CDR3: CASSLLASADTQYF
DNA: TGTGCCAGCAGCTTACTAGCGAGTGCAGATACGCAGTATTTT

J: TRBJ2-3
V: TRBV2
D: TRBD1
size: -
CDR3: CASSALQGAITDTQYF
DNA: TGTGCCAGCAGTGCCCTACAGGGGGCTATCACAGATACGCAGTATTTT

J: TRBJ1-2
V: TRBV21-1
D: -
size: -
CDR3: CASSKARDRGLGGYTF
DNA: TGTGCCAGCAGCAAAGCGCGGGACAGGGGGCTGGGGGGCTACACCTTC

J: TRBJ2-7
V: TRBV7-2
D: TRBD2
size: -
CDR3: CASSETVTGRAQGFEQYF
DNA: TGTGCCAGCAGCGAAACCGTTACCGGGAGGGCCCAAGGATTCGAGCAGTACTTC

J: TRBJ2-7
V: TRBV4-1
D: -
size: -
CDR3: CASSQGLRAHEQYF
DNA: TGCGCCAGCAGCCAAGGTTTGCGGGCACACGAGCAGTACTTC

J: TRBJ2-4
V: TRBV11-2
D: TRBD1
size: -
CDR3: CASSSGQGRDSIQYF
DNA: TGTGCCAGCAGCTCGGGACAGGGGAGGGATAGCATTCAGTACTTC

J: TRBJ2-1
V: TRBV6-6
D: TRBD2
size: -
CDR3: CASSHNWPGLATRGGEQFF
DNA: TGTGCCAGCAGTCATAATTGGCCGGGACTAGCGACCCGGGGGGGTGAGCAGTTCTTC

J: TRBJ2-3
V: TRBV7-3
D: TRBD2
size: once
CDR3: CASSLGLAGITDTQYF
DNA: TGTGCCAGCAGCTTAGGACTAGCGGGGATTACAGATACGCAGTATTTT

J: TRBJ2-1
V: TRBV9
D: TRBD2
size: once
CDR3: CASSVATGAGGLFHEQFF
DNA: TGTGCCAGCAGCGTAGCTACGGGGGCGGGAGGTCTTTTCCATGAGCAGTTCTTC

J: TRBJ2-1
V: TRBV7-2
D: -
size: -
CDR3: CASRRPGLAYNEQFF
DNA: TGTGCCAGCAGACGCCCGGGGTTAGCCTACAATGAGCAGTTCTTC

J: TRBJ2-2
V: TRBV24-1
D: -
size: -
CDR3: CATSGGQGTSGELFF
DNA: TGTGCCACCAGTGGTGGACAAGGAACATCCGGGGAGCTGTTTTTT

J: TRBJ1-2
V: TRBV18
D: TRBD1
size: few
CDR3: CASSPGQGAREGYTF
DNA: TGTGCCAGCTCACCGGGACAGGGGGCGCGTGAAGGCTACACCTTC

J: TRBJ1-2
V: TRBV11-2
D: TRBD1
size: -
CDR3: CASSPGQNYGYTF
DNA: TGTGCCAGCAGCCCGGGACAGAACTATGGCTACACCTTC

J: TRBJ1-2
V: TRBV3-1/TRBV3-2
D: -
size: once
CDR3: CASTSSKGNGYTF
DNA: TGTGCCAGCACCTCATCGAAGGGGAATGGCTACACCTTC

J: TRBJ2-5
V: TRBV18
D: TRBD1
size: once
CDR3: CASSPIGQGAGETQYF
DNA: TGTGCCAGCTCACCGATCGGACAGGGGGCTGGGGAGACCCAGTACTTC

J: TRBJ2-1
V: TRBV27
D: TRBD1
size: -
CDR3: CASTWTGGYNEQFF
DNA: TGTGCCAGCACATGGACAGGGGGCTACAATGAGCAGTTCTTC